This TCR beta chain was found in a study of OX40 agonist ivuxolimab in advanced cancers. Study overall: Two patients with cutaneous melanoma and one with hepatocellular carcinoma, three in total, showed partial responses.

The CDR3 is 12 amino acids. Sequencing was performed with immunoSEQ multiplex PCR; in TCRdb, only in-frame clones are kept and a portion is missing. The sample holds 30,000 to 40,000 clones, 89% seen once. Specimen: CD4+ or CD8+ T cells sorted from blood, collected in a trial of the OX40 agonist ivuxolimab. The V gene is TRBV1, the J gene TRBJ1-5. TRBV1 has pseudogene status. The receptor comes from an adult with an advanced solid tumor such as melanoma, head and neck, liver or kidney cancer. The CDR3 DNA follows: TGCACCAGCAGTTTGGGCAATCAGCCCCAGCATTTT. Its protein is CTSSLGNQPQHF.